These 14 T cell receptor beta chains were all obtained from the same sample, sequenced in a study of cytomegalovirus exposure and HLA in healthy donors (dated by TCRdb to about 2017). Libraries were built with the immunoSEQ multiplex PCR assay. A mixture of 60 forward primers for TCR Vbeta segments and 13 reverse primers for TCR Jbeta segments was used in the multiplex PCR. Not all clones reach the TCRdb copy of this immuneACCESS table, which keeps in-frame sequences only. Checked studies attribute under half of the gap to unresolved V genes and leave the rest unexplained. In this sample the table shows tens of thousands of clones, about 70% of which occur a single time. Of the sample, about 2.1% is held by the ten largest clones. Sequencing was carried out using PBMCs. The origin of the receptors is a man aged 30-40 years in good health and CMV-seronegative.

The rearrangement links TRBV7-2 to TRBJ1-5, with D perhaps TRBD1 (5 bases). The CDR3 runs 15 residues. V was shortened by 5 bases and J by 9 bases, with 20 bases between the two germline ends. Germline-derived CDR1 and CDR2 are SGHTA and FQGNSA. CDR3 loop: CASSPGAGKIRPQHF. The CDR3 nucleotides are TGTGCCAGCAGCCCCGGAGCAGGGAAGATAAGGCCCCAGCATTTT.

As concerns this clone: The junction departs from the called germline gene at one end, perhaps through a read error. The J gene is TRBJ2-4, the V gene TRBV6-1, with 7 bases fitting TRBD2. Germline CDR1 MNHNS, CDR2 SASEGT. CDR3 length equals 14 residues. CDR3 nucleotide sequence: TGTGCCAGCACTGAAGCGGGGCCAAAAAACATTCAGTACTTC. Translation gives CASTEAGPKNIQYF.

This chain joins TRBV13 and TRBJ2-6; weak D call: TRBD1 (5 bases). Germline V gene data show CDR1 as PRHDT and CDR2 as FYEKMQ (reference sequence). The CDR3 sequence is 19 residues long. V lost 3 bases and J lost 0, with 18 bases in between. This CDR3 is CASSFDGSPQGSGANVLTF. CDR3 in DNA: TGTGCCAGCAGCTTCGACGGCAGCCCTCAGGGCTCTGGGGCCAACGTCCTGACTTTC.

This clone was observed a single time. The chain joins TRBV7-2 to TRBJ2-7; D call uncertain. Looked up from germline, CDR1 is SGHTA and CDR2 is FQGNSA. This CDR3 contains 14 residues. Trimming left V 4 bases short and J 1 base short, with 11 bases between. CDR3 sequence (DNA): TGTGCCAGCAGCTACCCCCTACAGTCCTACGAGCAGTACTTC. It is translated as CASSYPLQSYEQYF. The full variable domain, in which reference TRBV7-2 and TRBJ2-7 provide the parts outside the CDR3, is GAGVSQSPSNKVTEKGKDVELRCDPISGHTALYWYRQSLGQGLEFLIYFQGNSAPDKSGLPSDRFSAERTGGSVSTLTIQRTQQEDSAVYLCASSYPLQSYEQYFGPGTRLTVT.

The genes are TRBV4-1 and TRBJ2-1; 9 positions match TRBD2. Germline V gene sequence: CDR1 MGHRA, CDR2 YSYEKL. V trimming: 4 bases; J trimming: 8 bases; junction bases outside the gene matches: 9. CDR3 length: 15 residues. The CDR3 is CASSRGGLASYEQFF. The CDR3 bases are TGCGCCAGCAGCCGGGGGGGACTAGCCTCCTATGAGCAGTTCTTC.

The J gene is TRBJ1-1, the V gene TRBV7-2, with a possible D match to TRBD1 (6 bases). The CDR3 is made up of 11 amino acids. V lost 5 bases to trimming and J lost 8 bases, with 9 bases between them. Germline CDR1 reads SGHTA; CDR2 reads FQGNSA. The CDR3, as DNA: TGTGCCAGCAGCCAAGGACAGGAAGCTTTCTTT. This encodes CASSQGQEAFF.

J is TRBJ2-7 and V is TRBV4-2; 7 positions agree with TRBD1. The CDR3 consists of 15 residues. The junction had 4 bases not matched to a gene; V was cut back by 0 bases and J by 2 bases. The germline gives CDR1 LGHNA, CDR2 YNFKEQ. CDR3 coding DNA: TGTGCCAGCAGCCAAGAGAGGCAGGGGGCCTACGAGCAGTACTTC. It is translated as CASSQERQGAYEQYF.

V is TRBV29-1 and J is TRBJ2-1, with D possibly TRBD2 on 5 matching bases. Germline V CDR1 and CDR2: SQVTM, ANQGSEA. Trimming pared 8 bases from V and 3 bases from J, leaving 26 bases between. The CDR3 extends over 17 amino acids. Here the CDR3 reads CSTDGNPSYTNYNEQFF. The CDR3 DNA follows: TGCAGCACCGACGGGAACCCAAGTTACACAAACTACAATGAGCAGTTCTTC.

The chain is built from TRBV30 and TRBJ2-7; TRBD1 aligns across 7 bases. V was pared by 0 bases and J by 5 bases, with 7 bases of the junction left unmatched. The CDR3 is made up of 14 amino acids. Looked up from germline, CDR1 is GTSNPN and CDR2 is SVGIG (reference sequence). CDR3 region: CAWSVTGIYHEQYF. The CDR3, as DNA: TGTGCCTGGAGTGTGACAGGGATCTACCACGAGCAGTACTTC.

The chain has TRBV6-6 and TRBJ2-7; 8 bases match TRBD1. V lost 5 bases and J lost 3; bases outside the gene matches: 6. CDR1 MNHNY and CDR2 SVGAGI come from the germline V gene (reference sequence). The CDR3 is 14 amino acids. CDR3 nucleotides: TGTGCCAGCAGTCCAGGGGGCTCCCACTACGAGCAGTACTTC. This gives the protein CASSPGGSHYEQYF.

This clone was seen a single time. The genes are TRBV27 and TRBJ2-3; D remains ambiguous. The CDR3 has 13 residues. Deletions cut 6 bases from V and 4 bases from J, with 11 bases between. Looked up from germline, CDR1 is MNHEY and CDR2 is SMNVEV (reference sequence). In nucleotides, the CDR3 is TGTGCCAGCAGACTAAATAATGCAGATACGCAGTATTTT. Amino acids: CASRLNNADTQYF.

The chain uses TRBV11-2 and TRBJ2-7, with 9 positions matching TRBD1. The CDR3 runs to 15 residues. Germline V CDR1 and CDR2: SGHAT, FQNNGV. J lost 5 bases, V lost 0 bases, and 5 bases had no gene match. The CDR3 coding sequence is TGTGCCAGCAGCTTAGATCTGGGACAGGGCGACGAGCAGTACTTC. Translating it yields CASSLDLGQGDEQYF.

The gene calls are TRBV5-1 and TRBJ2-2; 11 nucleotides match TRBD2. This CDR3 spans 16 amino acids. The V segment lost 2 bases and the J segment 4 bases; nucleotides outside the gene matches: 4. Germline V gene lookup returns CDR1 SGHRS and CDR2 YFSETQ. CDR3 nucleotides: TGCGCCAGCAGCTTAGGGACTAGCGGAGGCACCGGGGAGCTGTTTTTT. Residues: CASSLGTSGGTGELFF.

The chain joins TRBV7-6 to TRBJ1-1; 9 nucleotides agree with TRBD1. Germline-derived CDR1 and CDR2 are SGHVS and FNYEAQ. V lost 3 bases to trimming and J lost 4 bases; unmatched junction nucleotides: 6. The CDR3 is 15 residues long. The CDR3 is CASSLGDRAGTEAFF. Here the CDR3 DNA reads TGTGCCAGCAGCTTGGGGGACAGGGCGGGCACTGAAGCTTTCTTT.